A selection of T cell receptor beta chains follows, all from one sample in a study of vaccination effects on CD4 cells after COVID-19. Measured with immunoSEQ multiplex PCR; TCRdb has only the in-frame clones, and not every one. The repertoire includes 65,000 to 95,000 clones, under 80% of them detected once, and 1.1% sits in the top ten. Their antigens remain unidentified. The source was CD4+ T cells from PBMCs cultured with HCoV-OC43 spike peptides, collected after COVID-19 vaccination. The source is a human donor who received a COVID-19 vaccine. Both conserved end residues are part of each CDR3. A D gene is named only where the DNA matches it firmly. The size entry is marked missing in some rows and otherwise reads once, few, many or a size class.

V gene,D gene,clone size,J gene,CDR3 protein,CDR3 DNA
TRBV19,TRBD2,NA,TRBJ2-3,CASSGRRGAADTQYF,TGTGCCAGTAGTGGAAGGCGGGGGGCGGCAGATACGCAGTATTTT
TRBV2,TRBD1,NA,TRBJ2-3,CASRRQGNTDTQYF,TGTGCCAGCAGAAGACAGGGAAACACAGATACGCAGTATTTT
TRBV6-5,NA,NA,TRBJ2-1,CASRRGDPGYNEQFF,TGTGCCAGCAGAAGAGGGGACCCCGGCTACAATGAGCAGTTCTTC
TRBV2,NA,NA,TRBJ2-1,CASRAGRHEQFF,TGTGCCAGCAGGGCAGGGAGGCATGAGCAGTTCTTC
TRBV4-3,NA,NA,TRBJ2-1,CASSQEGGHEQFF,TGCGCCAGCAGCCAAGAGGGGGGACATGAGCAGTTCTTC
TRBV5-6,NA,NA,TRBJ1-4,CASSLVDEKLFF,TGTGCCAGCAGCTTGGTGGATGAAAAACTGTTTTTT
TRBV5-1,TRBD1,NA,TRBJ2-2,CASGFNRGATGELFF,TGCGCCAGCGGATTTAACAGGGGCGCCACCGGGGAGCTGTTTTTT
TRBV7-3,TRBD2,NA,TRBJ2-3,CASSFGGTSGGASDTQYF,TGTGCCAGCAGCTTCGGGGGGACTAGCGGGGGGGCCTCCGATACGCAGTATTTT
TRBV11-2,NA,NA,TRBJ1-4,CASSLTGTGEKLFF,TGTGCCAGCAGCTTGACCGGGACCGGCGAAAAACTGTTTTTT
TRBV5-1,TRBD1,NA,TRBJ1-5,CASSLEQGTGGKKHF,TGCGCCAGCAGCTTGGAGCAAGGGACAGGGGGCAAGAAACATTTT
TRBV2,TRBD1,few,TRBJ1-2,CASRADRNYGYTF,TGTGCCAGCAGGGCGGACAGGAACTATGGCTACACCTTC
TRBV28,NA,NA,TRBJ1-2,CASSAPRGLDYGYTF,TGTGCCAGCAGTGCCCCTCGGGGGCTGGACTATGGCTACACCTTC
TRBV6-1,TRBD1,NA,TRBJ2-6,CASSAKTGGGISGANVLTF,TGTGCCAGCAGTGCCAAAACAGGGGGCGGTATATCTGGGGCCAACGTCCTGACTTTC
TRBV28,TRBD1,once,TRBJ1-4,CASSFPTGTANEKLFF,TGTGCCAGCAGTTTCCCAACCGGGACAGCTAATGAAAAACTGTTTTTT
TRBV2,NA,few,TRBJ1-3,CASIPGHSSGNTIYF,TGTGCCAGCATACCAGGACACAGCTCTGGAAACACCATATATTTT